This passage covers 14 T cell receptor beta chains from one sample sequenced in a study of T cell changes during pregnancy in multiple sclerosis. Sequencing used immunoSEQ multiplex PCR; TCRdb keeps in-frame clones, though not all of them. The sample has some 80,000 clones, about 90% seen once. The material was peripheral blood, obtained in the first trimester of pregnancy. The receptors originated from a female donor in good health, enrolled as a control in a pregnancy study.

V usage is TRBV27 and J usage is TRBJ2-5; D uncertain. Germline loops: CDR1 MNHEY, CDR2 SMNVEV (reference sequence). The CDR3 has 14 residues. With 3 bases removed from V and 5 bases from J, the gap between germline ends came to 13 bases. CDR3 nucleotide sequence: TGTGCCAGCAGTTTCTATGGGCCTACGGAGACCCAGTACTTC. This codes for CASSFYGPTETQYF.

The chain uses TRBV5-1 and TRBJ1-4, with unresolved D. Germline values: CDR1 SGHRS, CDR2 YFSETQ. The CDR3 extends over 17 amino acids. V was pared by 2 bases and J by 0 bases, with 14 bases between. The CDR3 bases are TGCGCCAGCAGCTTAGGCAGGCCCCTCGCAACTAATGAAAAACTGTTTTTT. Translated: CASSLGRPLATNEKLFF.

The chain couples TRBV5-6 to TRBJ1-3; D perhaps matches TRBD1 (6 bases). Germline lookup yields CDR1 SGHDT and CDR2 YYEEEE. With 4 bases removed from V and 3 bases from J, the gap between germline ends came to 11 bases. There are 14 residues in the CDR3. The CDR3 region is CASSEQGVGNTIYF. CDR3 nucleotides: TGTGCCAGCAGCGAACAGGGAGTTGGAAACACCATATATTTT.

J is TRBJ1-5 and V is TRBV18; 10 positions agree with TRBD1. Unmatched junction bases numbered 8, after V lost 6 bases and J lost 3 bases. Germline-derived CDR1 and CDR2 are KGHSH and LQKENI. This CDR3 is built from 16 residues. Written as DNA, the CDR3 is TGTGCCAGCTCTACCTCGACAGGGGGCTTCAATCAGCCCCAGCATTTT. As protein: CASSTSTGGFNQPQHF.

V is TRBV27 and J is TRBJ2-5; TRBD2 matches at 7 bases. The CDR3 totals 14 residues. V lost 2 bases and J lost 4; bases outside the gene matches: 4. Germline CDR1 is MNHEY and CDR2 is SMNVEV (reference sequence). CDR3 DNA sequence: TGTGCCAGCAGTTTAATGGGGGGGGGAGAGACCCAGTACTTC. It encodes CASSLMGGGETQYF.

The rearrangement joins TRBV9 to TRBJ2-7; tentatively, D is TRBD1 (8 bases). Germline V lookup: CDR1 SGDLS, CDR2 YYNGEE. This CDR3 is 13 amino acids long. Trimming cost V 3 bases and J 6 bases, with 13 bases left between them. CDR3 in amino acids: CASSATGEGEQYF. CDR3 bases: TGTGCCAGCAGCGCGACAGGGGAGGGCGAGCAGTACTTC.

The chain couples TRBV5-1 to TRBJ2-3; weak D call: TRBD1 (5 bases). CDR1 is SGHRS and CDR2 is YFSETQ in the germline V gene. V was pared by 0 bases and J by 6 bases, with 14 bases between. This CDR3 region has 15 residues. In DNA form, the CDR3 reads TGCGCCAGCAGCTTGGATGTGACAGAAGTCGATACGCAGTATTTT. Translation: CASSLDVTEVDTQYF.

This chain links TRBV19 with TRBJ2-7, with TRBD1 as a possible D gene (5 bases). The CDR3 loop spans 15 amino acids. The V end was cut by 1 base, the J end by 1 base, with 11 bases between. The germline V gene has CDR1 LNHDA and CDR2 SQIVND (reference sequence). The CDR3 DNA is TGTGCCAGTAGTATAGGGGTAAGGGGTTCCTACGAGCAGTACTTC. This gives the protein CASSIGVRGSYEQYF.

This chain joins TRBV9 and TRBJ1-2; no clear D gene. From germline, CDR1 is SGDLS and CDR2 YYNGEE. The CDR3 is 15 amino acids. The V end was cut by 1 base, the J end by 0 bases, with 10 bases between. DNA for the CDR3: TGTGCCAGCAGCGTAAATCAGAACACTAACTATGGCTACACCTTC. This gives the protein CASSVNQNTNYGYTF.

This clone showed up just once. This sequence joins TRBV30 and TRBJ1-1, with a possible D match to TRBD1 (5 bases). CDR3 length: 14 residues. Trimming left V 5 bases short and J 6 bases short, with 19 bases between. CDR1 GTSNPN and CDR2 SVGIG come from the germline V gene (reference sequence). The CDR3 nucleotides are TGTGCCTGGTCTCAGGAACACAGGCTGGCTGAAGCTTTCTTT. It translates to CAWSQEHRLAEAFF.

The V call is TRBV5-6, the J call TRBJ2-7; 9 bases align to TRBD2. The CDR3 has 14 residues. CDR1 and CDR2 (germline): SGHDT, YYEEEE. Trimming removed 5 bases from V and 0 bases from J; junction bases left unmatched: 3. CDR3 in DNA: TGTGCCAGCAGGACTAGCGGCCACTCCTACGAGCAGTACTTC. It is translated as CASRTSGHSYEQYF.

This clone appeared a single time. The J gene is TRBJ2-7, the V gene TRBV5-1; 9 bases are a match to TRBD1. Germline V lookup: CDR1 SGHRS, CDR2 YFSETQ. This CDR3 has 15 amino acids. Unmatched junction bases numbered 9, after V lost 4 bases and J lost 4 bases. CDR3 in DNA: TGCGCCAGCAGCGTGGAACAGGGGGCTTTATACGAGCAGTACTTC. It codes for CASSVEQGALYEQYF.

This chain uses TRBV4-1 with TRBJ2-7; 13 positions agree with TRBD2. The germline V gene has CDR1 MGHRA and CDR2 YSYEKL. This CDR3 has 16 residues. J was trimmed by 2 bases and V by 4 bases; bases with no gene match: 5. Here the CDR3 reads CASSPTGLAGTYEQYF. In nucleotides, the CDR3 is TGCGCCAGCAGCCCGACGGGACTAGCGGGGACCTACGAGCAGTACTTC.

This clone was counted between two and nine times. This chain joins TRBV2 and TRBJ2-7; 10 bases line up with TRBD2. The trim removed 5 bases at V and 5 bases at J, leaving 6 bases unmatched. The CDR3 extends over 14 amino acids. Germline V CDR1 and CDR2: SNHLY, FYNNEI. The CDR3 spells CASSLSGGPHEQYF. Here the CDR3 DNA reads TGTGCCAGCAGTCTTAGCGGGGGGCCACACGAGCAGTACTTC.